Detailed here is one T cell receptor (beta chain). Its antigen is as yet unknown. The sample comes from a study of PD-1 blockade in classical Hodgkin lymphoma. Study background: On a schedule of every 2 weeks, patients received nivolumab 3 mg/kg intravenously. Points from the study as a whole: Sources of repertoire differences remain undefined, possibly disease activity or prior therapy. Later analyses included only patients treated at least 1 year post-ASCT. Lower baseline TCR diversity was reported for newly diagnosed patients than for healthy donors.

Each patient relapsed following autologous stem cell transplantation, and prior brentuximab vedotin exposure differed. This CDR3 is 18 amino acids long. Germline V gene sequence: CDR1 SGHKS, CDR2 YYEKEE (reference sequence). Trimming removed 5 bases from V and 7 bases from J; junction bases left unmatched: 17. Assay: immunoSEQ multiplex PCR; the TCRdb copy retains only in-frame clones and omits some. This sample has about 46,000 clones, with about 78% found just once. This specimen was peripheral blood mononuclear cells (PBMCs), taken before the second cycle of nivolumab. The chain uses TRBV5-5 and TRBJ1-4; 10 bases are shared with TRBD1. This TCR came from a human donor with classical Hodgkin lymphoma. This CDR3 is CASSFYPGQGLVSEKLFF. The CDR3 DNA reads TGTGCCAGCAGTTTCTATCCGGGACAGGGGCTCGTAAGTGAAAAACTGTTTTTT.